This TCR beta chain is from a study of blood T cell repertoires in COVID-19. Study-level background: Samples came from the United States, Italy and Spain, spanning acute and convalescent COVID-19. Sample material is recorded as cDNA or gDNA derived from T cells, B-cell-depleted T cells, or PBMCs.

Original handling: Reference gene primers were amplified, and this amplification served to estimate nucleated cell counts. Sequenced by immunoSEQ multiplex PCR; TCRdb stores in-frame clones only, minus some. V, J and clone size are those of that table, while D and trimming were read from the DNA. The table lists 80,000 or so clones, about 88% of them singletons, with 9.1% in the top ten. This clone was seen once. One end of the junction is discordant with germline, which a read error may explain. Looked up from germline, CDR1 is SSHAT and CDR2 is FNYEAQ (reference sequence). This CDR3 contains 15 residues.

V usage is TRBV7-7 and J usage is TRBJ2-2, with 7 bases lining up with TRBD1. Sequenced input: peripheral blood. This sequence was found in a human donor in a cohort sampled during active COVID-19. The CDR3 spells CASSHRQGGTGELFF. In nucleotides, the CDR3 is TGTGCTAGCAGCCACCGACAGGGTGGGACCGGGGAGCTGTTTTTT.